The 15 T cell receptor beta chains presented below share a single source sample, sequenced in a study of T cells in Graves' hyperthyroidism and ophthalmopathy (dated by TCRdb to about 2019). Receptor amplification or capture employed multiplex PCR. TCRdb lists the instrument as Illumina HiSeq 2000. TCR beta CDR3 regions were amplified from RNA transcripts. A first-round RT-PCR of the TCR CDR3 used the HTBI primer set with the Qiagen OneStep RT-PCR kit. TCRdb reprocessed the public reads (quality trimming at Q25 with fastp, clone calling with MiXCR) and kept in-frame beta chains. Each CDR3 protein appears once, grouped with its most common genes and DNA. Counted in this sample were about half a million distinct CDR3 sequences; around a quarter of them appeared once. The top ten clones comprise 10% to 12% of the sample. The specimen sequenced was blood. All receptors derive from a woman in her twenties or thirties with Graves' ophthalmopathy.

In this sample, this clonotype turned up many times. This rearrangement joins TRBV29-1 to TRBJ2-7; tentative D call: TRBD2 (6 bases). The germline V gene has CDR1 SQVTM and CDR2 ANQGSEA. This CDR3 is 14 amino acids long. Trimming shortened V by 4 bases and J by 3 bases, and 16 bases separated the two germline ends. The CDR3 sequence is CSVAPGGEFYEQYF. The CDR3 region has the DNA TGCAGCGTTGCACCAGGAGGGGAGTTCTACGAGCAGTACTTC.

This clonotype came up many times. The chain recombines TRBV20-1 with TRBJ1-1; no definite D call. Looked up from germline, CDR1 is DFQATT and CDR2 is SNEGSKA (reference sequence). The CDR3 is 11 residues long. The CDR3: CIHRGPTNAFF. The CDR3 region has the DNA TGCATACACAGAGGCCCAACCAACGCTTTCTTT.

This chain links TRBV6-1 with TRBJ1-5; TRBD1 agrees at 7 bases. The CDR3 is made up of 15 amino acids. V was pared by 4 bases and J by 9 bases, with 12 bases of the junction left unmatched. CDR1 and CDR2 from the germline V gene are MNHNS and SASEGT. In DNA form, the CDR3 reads TGTGCCAGCAGTGTATCCAGGGGGGATCTCTCGCCCCAGCATTTT. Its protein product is CASSVSRGDLSPQHF.

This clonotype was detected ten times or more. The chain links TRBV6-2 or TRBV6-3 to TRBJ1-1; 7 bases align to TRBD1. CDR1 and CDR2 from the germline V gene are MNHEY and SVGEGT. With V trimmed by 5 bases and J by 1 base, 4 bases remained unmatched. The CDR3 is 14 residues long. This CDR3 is CASSRRQGNTEAFF. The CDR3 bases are TGTGCCAGCAGTCGTCGACAGGGGAACACTGAAGCTTTCTTT.

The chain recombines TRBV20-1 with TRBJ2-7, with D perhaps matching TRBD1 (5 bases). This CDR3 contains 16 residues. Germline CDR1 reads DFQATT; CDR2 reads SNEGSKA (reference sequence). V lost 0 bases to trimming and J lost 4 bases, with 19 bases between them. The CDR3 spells CSARDFEGAEMYEQYF. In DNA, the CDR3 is TGCAGTGCTAGAGATTTTGAAGGGGCGGAAATGTACGAGCAGTACTTC.

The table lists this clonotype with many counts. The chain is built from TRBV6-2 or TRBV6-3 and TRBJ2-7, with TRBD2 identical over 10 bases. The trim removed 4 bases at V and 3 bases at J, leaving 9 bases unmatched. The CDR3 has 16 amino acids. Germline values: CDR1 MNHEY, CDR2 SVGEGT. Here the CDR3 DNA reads TGTGCCAGCAGTTTCGCTCCGGGACTAGCGTTCTACGAGCAGTACTTC. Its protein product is CASSFAPGLAFYEQYF.

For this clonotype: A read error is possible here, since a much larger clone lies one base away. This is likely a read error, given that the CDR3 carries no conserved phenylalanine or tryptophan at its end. CDR3 sequence reads: CSVRNSGNTIYV. Here the CDR3 DNA reads TGCAGCGTCCGGAACTCTGGAAACACCATATATGTT. V and J are TRBV29-1 and TRBJ1-3; D uncertain. Trimming took 6 bases from V and 0 from J, leaving 6 bases between them. Looked up from germline, CDR1 is SQVTM and CDR2 is ANQGSEA. This CDR3 region has 12 residues.

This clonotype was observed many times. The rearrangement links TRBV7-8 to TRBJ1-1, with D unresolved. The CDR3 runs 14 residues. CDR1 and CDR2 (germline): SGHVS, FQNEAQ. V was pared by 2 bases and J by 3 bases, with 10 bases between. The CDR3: CASSLTGEDTEAFF. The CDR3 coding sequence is TGTGCCAGCAGCTTAACCGGGGAGGACACTGAAGCTTTCTTT.

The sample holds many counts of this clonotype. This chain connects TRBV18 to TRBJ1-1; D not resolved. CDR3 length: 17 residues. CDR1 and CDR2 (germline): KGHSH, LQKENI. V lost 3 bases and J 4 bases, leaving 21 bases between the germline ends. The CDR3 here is CASSPGIRGTFGTEAFF. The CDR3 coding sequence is TGTGCCAGCTCACCGGGTATCCGGGGAACCTTCGGCACTGAAGCTTTCTTT.

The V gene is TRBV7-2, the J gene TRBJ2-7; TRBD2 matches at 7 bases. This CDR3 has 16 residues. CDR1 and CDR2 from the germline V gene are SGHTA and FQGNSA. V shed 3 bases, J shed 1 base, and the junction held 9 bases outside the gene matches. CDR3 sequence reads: CASSFNASGPSYEQYV. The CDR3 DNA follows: TGTGCCAGCAGCTTCAACGCTAGCGGACCATCCTACGAGCAGTACGTC.

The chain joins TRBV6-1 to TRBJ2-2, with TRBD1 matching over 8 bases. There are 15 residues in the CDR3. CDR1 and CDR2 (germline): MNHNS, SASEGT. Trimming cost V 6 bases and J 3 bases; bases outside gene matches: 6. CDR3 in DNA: TGTGCCAGCAGGAAGTACAGGGGGGACACCGGGGAGCTGTTTTTT. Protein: CASRKYRGDTGELFF.

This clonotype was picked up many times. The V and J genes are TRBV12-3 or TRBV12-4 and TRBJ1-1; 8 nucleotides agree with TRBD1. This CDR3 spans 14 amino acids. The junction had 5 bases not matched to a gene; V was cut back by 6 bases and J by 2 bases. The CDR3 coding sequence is TGTGCCAGCAGGAGGACAGGGCTTAACACTGAAGCTTTCTTT. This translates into CASRRTGLNTEAFF.

This CDR3 reads CASSAMEGFDEQYF. CDR3 DNA sequence: TGTGCCAGCAGCGCCATGGAGGGCTTTGACGAGCAGTACTTC. V usage is TRBV7-2 and J usage is TRBJ2-7, with TRBD2 as a possible D gene (6 bases). Germline-derived CDR1 and CDR2 are SGHTA and FQGNSA. Trimming took 5 bases from V and 5 from J, leaving 16 bases between them. There are 14 residues in the CDR3.

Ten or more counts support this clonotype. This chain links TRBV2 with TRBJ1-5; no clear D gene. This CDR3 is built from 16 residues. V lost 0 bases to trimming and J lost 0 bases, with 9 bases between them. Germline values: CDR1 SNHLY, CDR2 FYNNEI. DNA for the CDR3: TGTGCCAGCAGTGAAGCAGGGTTCGATAGCAATCAGCCCCAGCATTTT. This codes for CASSEAGFDSNQPQHF.

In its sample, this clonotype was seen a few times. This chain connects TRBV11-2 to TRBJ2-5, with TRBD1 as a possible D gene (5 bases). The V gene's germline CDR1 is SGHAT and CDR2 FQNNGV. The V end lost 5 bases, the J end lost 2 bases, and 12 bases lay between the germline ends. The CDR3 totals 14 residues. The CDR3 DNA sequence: TGTGCCAGCAGCCCCGGACACCTTCAAGAGACCCAGTACTTC. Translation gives CASSPGHLQETQYF. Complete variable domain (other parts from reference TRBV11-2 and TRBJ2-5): EAGVAQSPRYKIIEKRQSVAFWCNPISGHATLYWYQQILGQGPKLLIQFQNNGVVDDSQLPKDRFSAERLKGVDSTLKIQPAKLEDSAVYLCASSPGHLQETQYFGPGTRLLVL.